Listed here are 2 T cell receptor beta chains from one sample, sequenced in a study of blood T cell repertoires in COVID-19. Measured with immunoSEQ multiplex PCR; TCRdb has only the in-frame clones, and not every one. This table has 56,000 or so clones, more than 80% appearing once. The sample was peripheral blood. Source of these receptors: a human donor in a cohort sampled during active COVID-19.

The J gene is TRBJ2-2, the V gene TRBV7-2; the match to TRBD1 covers 7 bases. This CDR3 region has 16 residues. V dropped 5 bases and J dropped 0; count of bases not matched to a gene: 6. Per germline, CDR1 SGHTA and CDR2 FQGNSA. DNA of the CDR3: TGTGCCAGCAGCCTTTTAGGACAGGCGAACACCGGGGAGCTGTTTTTT. Translated, it gives CASSLLGQANTGELFF.

The chain carries TRBV19 and TRBJ1-1; D remains ambiguous. Germline V gene data show CDR1 as LNHDA and CDR2 as SQIVND (reference sequence). V shed 5 bases and J shed 3 bases, with 13 bases lying between them. CDR3 size: 14 residues. DNA for the CDR3: TGTGCCAGTAGTCGAACAGAGCAGCACACTGAAGCTTTCTTT. Its protein is CASSRTEQHTEAFF.